The 3 T cell receptor beta chains in this list originate from one sample, sequenced in a study of blood T cell repertoires in COVID-19. Sequencing was performed with immunoSEQ multiplex PCR; in TCRdb, only in-frame clones are kept and a portion is missing. This table has more than 65,000 clones, roughly 84% appearing once. Sequences were obtained from peripheral blood. These receptors all stem from a man between 50 and 59 years old with active COVID-19.

This clone was recorded only once. The V and J genes are TRBV6-5 and TRBJ1-1; D gene ambiguous. Germline values: CDR1 MNHEY, CDR2 SVGAGI. The V gene lost 7 bases and the J gene lost 4 bases, with 19 bases spanning the gap. There are 15 residues in the CDR3. Written as DNA, the CDR3 is TGTGCCAGCATCGCGGAGCCCTCCATAAGCACTGAAGCTTTCTTT. Its protein is CASIAEPSISTEAFF.

The V call is TRBV7-2, the J call TRBJ1-5, with TRBD1 matching 8 bases. J was trimmed by 8 bases and V by 5 bases; bases with no gene match: 14. CDR3 length: 16 residues. CDR1 and CDR2 from the germline V gene are SGHTA and FQGNSA. CDR3 sequence reads: CASSLLGGPTGEPQHF. CDR3 bases: TGTGCCAGCAGCCTGTTAGGGGGACCGACAGGGGAGCCCCAGCATTTT.

The chain recombines TRBV9 with TRBJ1-1; the match to TRBD1 covers 11 bases. CDR1 is SGDLS, CDR2 YYNGEE, per germline. Unmatched junction bases numbered 4, after V lost 0 bases and J lost 0 bases. There are 17 residues in the CDR3. CDR3: CASSVGGTGGLNTEAFF. As DNA, the CDR3 is TGTGCCAGCAGCGTAGGGGGGACAGGGGGATTGAACACTGAAGCTTTCTTT. The whole variable domain, filled in from reference TRBV9 and TRBJ1-1, reads DSGVTQTPKHLITATGQRVTLRCSPRSGDLSVYWYQQSLDQGLQFLIQYYNGEERAKGNILERFSAQQFPDLHSELNLSSLELGDSALYFCASSVGGTGGLNTEAFFGQGTRLTVV.